This T cell receptor beta chain emerged from a study of metastatic and nonmetastatic thyroid tumors (dated by TCRdb to 2020 to 2021). Looking at the study overall: The researchers compared repertoires between peripheral blood samples and tumor or nodule tissue samples from patients with malignant or benign thyroid disease. Broader findings and caveats from the paper: TCR beta diversity was reported as significantly higher in malignant tumors than in benign nodules, in both blood and tumor samples.

The library relied on PCR. Sequencing was performed on an Illumina HiSeq 4000. High-throughput sequencing was used to profile the CDR3 region of the TCR beta-chain in every patient. On the authors' methods: The researchers built a classifier to tell apart papillary thyroid cancer patients with distant metastasis, based on CDR3 differences among clinicopathological groups. The Shannon index was used to assess repertoire diversity, and the Morisita-Horn index was used to assess tumor-blood repertoire similarity. TCRdb reworked the public reads: Q25 trimming with fastp, MiXCR clone assembly, productive beta chains retained. V and J calls and clone size were set by TCRdb, not the authors. The sample yields about 10,000 clones; about 30% were counted once. Approximately 5.1% of the sample goes to the ten largest clones. From V the trimming removes 1 base and from J it removes 8 bases, while the gene matches leave 11 bases of the junction unaccounted for. The CDR3 has 16 amino acids, counting the end cysteine and phenylalanine. Only the CDR3 DNA stays, 48 bases, in frame from base 1. The germline V gene encodes CDR1 LGHDT and CDR2 YNNKEL (reference sequence).

This clone appeared many times. Which antigen it targets is not known. The sample holds no much larger clone one base away, and base qualities are not on file. No treatment had been received by any patient before thyroid surgery. Using T-cell receptor beta sequencing, the study looked back at clinical samples from patients collected from about 2012 to 2018. The specimen was tumor tissue. This TCR was sampled from a female donor with papillary thyroid cancer or a benign thyroid nodule (not recorded which). Some clones in this sample may be carry-over from other donors' samples. The sequence is built from TRBV3-1 and TRBJ1-5; 7 nucleotides in the junction match TRBD1. Read as DNA, the sequence is TGTGCCAGCAGCCAAGCATATAAACAGGGGAGGAAGCCCCAGCATTTT. Its translation reads: CASSQAYKQGRKPQHF.